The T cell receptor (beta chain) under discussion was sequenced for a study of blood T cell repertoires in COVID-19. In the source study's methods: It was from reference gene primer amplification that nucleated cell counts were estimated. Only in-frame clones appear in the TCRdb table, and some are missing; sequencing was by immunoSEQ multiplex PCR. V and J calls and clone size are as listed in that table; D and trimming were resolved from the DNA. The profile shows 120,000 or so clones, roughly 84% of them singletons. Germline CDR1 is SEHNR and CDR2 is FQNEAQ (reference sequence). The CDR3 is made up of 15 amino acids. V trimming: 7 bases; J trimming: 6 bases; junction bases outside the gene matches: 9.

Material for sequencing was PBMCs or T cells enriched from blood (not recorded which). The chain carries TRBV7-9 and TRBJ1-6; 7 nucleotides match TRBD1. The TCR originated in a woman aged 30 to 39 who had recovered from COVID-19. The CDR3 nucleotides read TGTGCCAGCACCATGACAGGGACCGGTAATTCACCCCTCCACTTT. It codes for CASTMTGTGNSPLHF.